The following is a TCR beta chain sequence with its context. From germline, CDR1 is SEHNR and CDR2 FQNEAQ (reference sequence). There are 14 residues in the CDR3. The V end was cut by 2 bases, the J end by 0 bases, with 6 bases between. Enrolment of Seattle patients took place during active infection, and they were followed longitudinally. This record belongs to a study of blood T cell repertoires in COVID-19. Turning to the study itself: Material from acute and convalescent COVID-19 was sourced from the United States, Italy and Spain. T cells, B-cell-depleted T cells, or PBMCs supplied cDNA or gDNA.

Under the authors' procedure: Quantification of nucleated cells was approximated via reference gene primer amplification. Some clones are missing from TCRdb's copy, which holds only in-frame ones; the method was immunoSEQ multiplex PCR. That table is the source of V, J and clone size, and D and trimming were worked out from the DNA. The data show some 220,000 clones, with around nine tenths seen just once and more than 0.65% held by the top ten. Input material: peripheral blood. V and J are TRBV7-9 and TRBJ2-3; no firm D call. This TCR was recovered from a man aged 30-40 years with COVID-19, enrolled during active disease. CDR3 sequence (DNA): TGTGCCAGCAGCTTATTCTCTAGCACAGATACGCAGTATTTT. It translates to CASSLFSSTDTQYF.